A single sample gave rise to the 17 T cell receptor beta chains below, sequenced in a study of beta chain features in type 1 diabetes. Expressed TCRB transcripts were sequenced because the isolated RNA had all been reverse transcribed beforehand. Generated by immunoSEQ multiplex PCR, the TCRdb table keeps only in-frame clones and is missing some. The data contain 120,000 to 150,000 clones, around a tenth of them singletons. Specimen: central memory CD4+ T cells from blood. The source of these receptors is a woman aged 35 to 49 in good health.

This clone occurred once. The chain recombines TRBV6-5 with TRBJ2-7, with 7 bases lining up with TRBD1. The CDR3 has 15 amino acids. Germline V lookup: CDR1 MNHEY, CDR2 SVGAGI. Germline trimming cut 5 bases from V and 7 bases from J; bases unmatched to any gene: 14. For the CDR3, the DNA is TGTGCCAGCAGTGGAAGGGGGCAAGGGATTCGGGAGCAGTACTTC. Amino acid sequence: CASSGRGQGIREQYF.

This clone was counted only a few times. V and J are TRBV7-6 and TRBJ1-2; 7 bases align to TRBD1. The germline V gene encodes CDR1 SGHVS and CDR2 FNYEAQ. This CDR3 contains 15 residues. The trim removed 5 bases at V and 3 bases at J, leaving 9 bases unmatched. DNA for the CDR3: TGTGCCAGCAGCCCCGGAAGTACAGGGGACTATGGCTACACCTTC. It is translated as CASSPGSTGDYGYTF.

This clone was detected a few times. The chain links TRBV25-1 to TRBJ2-5; tentative D call: TRBD2 (6 bases). Deletions cut 2 bases from V and 4 bases from J, with 23 bases between. The CDR3 runs 18 residues. Germline V gives CDR1 MGHDK, CDR2 SYGVNS. This chain's CDR3 is CASSETHPGVSGAETQYF. CDR3 coding DNA: TGTGCCAGCAGTGAAACCCACCCGGGAGTTTCGGGTGCAGAGACCCAGTACTTC.

The chain employs TRBV14 and TRBJ2-3; 7 bases fit TRBD2. V lost 0 bases, J lost 1 base, and 7 bases stayed unmatched. The germline V gene has CDR1 SGHDN and CDR2 FVKESK. CDR3 length: 17 residues. The chain's CDR3 is CASSQDGGAGRTDTQYF. CDR3 nucleotides: TGTGCCAGCAGCCAAGATGGAGGAGCGGGGCGCACAGATACGCAGTATTTT.

The rearrangement joins TRBV6-1 to TRBJ2-4, with 9 bases fitting TRBD1. The length of the CDR3 is 17 residues. The V gene's germline CDR1 is MNHNS and CDR2 SASEGT. V shed 0 bases, J shed 9 bases, and the junction held 12 bases outside the gene matches. The CDR3 nucleotides read TGTGCCAGCAGTGAAGCATTTTCCGGGACAGGGTCAGGCATTCAGTACTTC. It specifies CASSEAFSGTGSGIQYF.

This clone has only a few counts. The chain combines TRBV10-3 with TRBJ2-2, with a tentative D call TRBD1 (6 bases). V lost 11 bases and J lost 4, with 17 bases in between. Germline CDR1 reads ENHRY; CDR2 reads SYGVKD. The CDR3 is made up of 14 amino acids. CDR3: CAALVQGSTGELFF. CDR3 nucleotide sequence: TGTGCCGCGCTCGTACAGGGCTCCACCGGGGAGCTGTTTTTT.

This clone was seen more than once but under ten times. The chain links TRBV7-2 to TRBJ2-1, with 13 bases identical to TRBD2. J was trimmed by 6 bases and V by 7 bases; bases with no gene match: 3. The CDR3 length is 14 residues. From germline, CDR1 is SGHTA and CDR2 FQGNSA. This CDR3 reads CASNRLAGGNEQFF. In DNA, the CDR3 is TGTGCCAGCAACCGACTAGCGGGGGGCAATGAGCAGTTCTTC.

This clone was recorded a few times. This chain joins TRBV11-2 and TRBJ2-5; perhaps TRBD2 as D (5 bases). The germline V gene encodes CDR1 SGHAT and CDR2 FQNNGV. V lost 4 bases and J 5 bases, leaving 14 bases between the germline ends. The CDR3 spans 14 residues. The CDR3 is CASSSLRARETQYF. DNA of the CDR3: TGTGCCAGCAGCTCACTGCGGGCCCGTGAGACCCAGTACTTC. Full variable domain (outside the CDR3, taken from reference TRBV11-2 and TRBJ2-5): EAGVAQSPRYKIIEKRQSVAFWCNPISGHATLYWYQQILGQGPKLLIQFQNNGVVDDSQLPKDRFSAERLKGVDSTLKIQPAKLEDSAVYLCASSSLRARETQYFGPGTRLLVL.

This clone was found a few times. The rearrangement joins TRBV7-2 to TRBJ1-2; D not certain. Germline CDR1 SGHTA, CDR2 FQGNSA. CDR3 length: 13 residues. V was shortened by 3 bases and J by 8 bases, with 13 bases between the two germline ends. The CDR3 sequence: CASSFGLMSGYTF. CDR3 coding DNA: TGTGCCAGCAGCTTCGGACTAATGAGCGGCTACACCTTC.

The chain uses TRBV6-5 and TRBJ2-2; TRBD2 might be the D (5 bases). The CDR3 loop spans 14 amino acids. Germline V lookup: CDR1 MNHEY, CDR2 SVGAGI. The V and J ends lost 9 bases and 6 bases respectively, with 17 bases between them. The CDR3 reads CASKGDSQAGELFF. In DNA, the CDR3 is TGTGCCAGTAAGGGAGACTCCCAGGCCGGGGAGCTGTTTTTT.

There are a few counts of this clone. The V and J genes are TRBV5-1 and TRBJ2-3, with D tentatively TRBD1 (6 bases). CDR1 is SGHRS and CDR2 is YFSETQ in the germline V gene. Trimming left V 5 bases short and J 4 bases short, with 14 bases between. CDR3 length: 14 residues. The CDR3 loop is CASRGQGWSDTQYF. The CDR3 region has the DNA TGCGCCAGCAGGGGCCAGGGGTGGTCAGATACGCAGTATTTT.

This clone was detected a few times. CDR3 sequence: CASSPAGNTNTGELFF. The DNA for the CDR3 is TGTGCCAGCAGCCCAGCGGGGAACACGAACACCGGGGAGCTGTTTTTT. V is TRBV7-8 and J is TRBJ2-2, with 7 bases that match TRBD2. Trimming at V came to 5 bases and at J to 0 bases, leaving 6 bases not matched to a gene. The CDR3 loop spans 16 amino acids. Germline CDR1 SGHVS, CDR2 FQNEAQ.

This sequence joins TRBV12-5 and TRBJ2-5; 8 nucleotides agree with TRBD2. The CDR3 runs to 15 residues. Looked up from germline, CDR1 is LGHNT and CDR2 is FRNRAP. V trimming: 4 bases; J trimming: 0 bases; junction bases outside the gene matches: 4. CDR3 sequence: CASGSGGAYQETQYF. The DNA of the CDR3 is TGTGCTAGTGGTTCCGGGGGGGCGTACCAAGAGACCCAGTACTTC.

This clone was seen only a few times. The chain combines TRBV7-8 with TRBJ1-2, with D unclear. V lost 1 base and J 8 bases, leaving 14 bases between the germline ends. The germline V gene has CDR1 SGHVS and CDR2 FQNEAQ. The CDR3 spans 14 residues. The CDR3 region is CASSLEGPTLGYTF. DNA for the CDR3: TGTGCCAGCAGCTTAGAAGGTCCGACTCTCGGCTACACCTTC.

This rearrangement joins TRBV10-3 to TRBJ2-7, with TRBD1 as a possible D gene (6 bases). V was trimmed by 6 bases and J by 2 bases, leaving 17 bases between them. The CDR3 has 15 amino acids. CDR1 and CDR2 (germline): ENHRY, SYGVKD. The CDR3 DNA is TGTGCCATCAGGGACCCCGGGACACACCCCTACGAGCAGTACTTC. It yields the protein CAIRDPGTHPYEQYF.

This clone has only a few counts. The V gene is TRBV5-1, the J gene TRBJ2-5; tentative D call: TRBD1 (6 bases). Per the germline V gene, CDR1 is SGHRS and CDR2 is YFSETQ. The CDR3 is made up of 14 amino acids. Trimming took off 4 bases at V and 2 bases at J, with 12 bases between the two ends. The CDR3 nucleotides are TGCGCCAGCAGCCCTACTGGACAGCAAGAGACCCAGTACTTC. This encodes CASSPTGQQETQYF.

This clone was recorded at least ten times. The V call is TRBV18, the J call TRBJ1-1, with D unclear. Per germline, CDR1 KGHSH and CDR2 LQKENI. V shed 0 bases and J shed 7 bases, with 12 bases lying between them. This CDR3 has 14 residues. The CDR3 DNA follows: TGTGCCAGCTCACCACCGTCGGGGTTAAATGAAGCTTTCTTT. Protein sequence: CASSPPSGLNEAFF.